These 25 T cell receptor beta chains were all obtained from the same sample, sequenced in a study of blood T cell repertoires in COVID-19. Profiling relied on immunoSEQ multiplex PCR, and the TCRdb table lists in-frame clones only, not all of them. The profile shows more than 300,000 clones, approximately 90% of them singletons. Source material: PBMCs or T cells enriched from blood (not recorded which). Receptors originate from a woman in her late teens or twenties who had recovered from COVID-19.

This clone is a singleton in its sample. At one end the junction does not follow the germline gene, possibly because of a read error. V is TRBV18 and J is TRBJ2-4; no firm D call. From germline, CDR1 is KGHSH and CDR2 LQKENI. The CDR3 covers 12 residues. This CDR3 reads CASSPRPATLNF. CDR3 DNA: TGTGCCAGCTCACCCAGGCCGGCTACCCTGAACTTC.

This chain links TRBV6-1 with TRBJ2-7, with D possibly TRBD2 on 6 matching bases. V lost 4 bases, J lost 0 bases, and 16 bases lay in between. CDR1 and CDR2 from the germline V gene are MNHNS and SASEGT. This CDR3 region has 16 residues. The CDR3 is CASSATGTEYSYEQYF. Here the CDR3 DNA reads TGTGCCAGCAGTGCCACCGGGACTGAGTACTCCTACGAGCAGTACTTC.

Regarding this clone: The junction does not match germline at one end; this may be a read error. This chain links TRBV7-8 with TRBJ2-2; D gene unclear. This CDR3 has 15 amino acids. The germline V gene encodes CDR1 SGHVS and CDR2 FQNEAQ. The CDR3 DNA follows: TGTGCCAGCACCTTACTCACAACCCCTGGCGGGGAGCTGTTTTTT. Translation: CASTLLTTPGGELFF. Based on the CDR3 plus reference TRBV7-8 and TRBJ2-2, the full variable domain is GAGVSQSPRYKVAKRGQDVALRCDPISGHVSLFWYQQALGQGPEFLTYFQNEAQLDKSGLPSDRFFAERPEGSVSTLKIQRTQQEDSAVYLCASTLLTTPGGELFFGEGSRLTVL.

The V and J genes are TRBV7-2 and TRBJ1-1; D possibly corresponds to TRBD1 (6 bases). Germline V gene lookup returns CDR1 SGHTA and CDR2 FQGNSA. V was pared by 1 base and J by 6 bases, with 15 bases between. The CDR3 extends over 15 amino acids. CDR3 amino acids: CASSLVFGGFAEAFF. As DNA, the CDR3 is TGTGCCAGCAGCTTAGTATTTGGGGGCTTCGCTGAAGCTTTCTTT.

The CDR3 loop is CASSPTTGRRQSQPQHF. The CDR3 coding sequence is TGTGCCAGCAGCCCGACAACAGGAAGAAGGCAGTCTCAGCCCCAGCATTTT. The rearrangement links TRBV7-9 to TRBJ1-5; a weak D match, TRBD1 (5 bases). CDR3 size: 17 residues. V lost 5 bases and J 6 bases, leaving 23 bases between the germline ends. Germline values: CDR1 SEHNR, CDR2 FQNEAQ (reference sequence).

With respect to this clone: The germline gene is not matched at one end of the junction; a read error may be the cause. The chain joins TRBV13 to TRBJ1-4; 8 bases are shared with TRBD1. Germline-derived CDR1 and CDR2 are PRHDT and FYEKMQ (reference sequence). This CDR3 is 11 amino acids long. The CDR3 nucleotides are TGTGCCAGCAGCCCGGGGACAGGCCCCGTTTTT. Translation: CASSPGTGPVF. The full variable domain, rest sourced from reference TRBV13 and TRBJ1-4, is AAGVIQSPRHLIKEKRETATLKCYPIPRHDTVYWYQQGPGQDPQFLISFYEKMQSDKGSIPDRFSAQQFSDYHSELNMSSLELGDSALYFCASSPGTGPVFGSGTQLSVL.

The gene calls are TRBV5-6 and TRBJ1-2; TRBD1 matches 7 bases. Trimming cost V 2 bases and J 8 bases; bases outside gene matches: 6. The CDR3 has 13 residues. Germline V gives CDR1 SGHDT, CDR2 YYEEEE. CDR3 nucleotides: TGTGCCAGCAGCTTAACAGGGGTACAGGGCTACACCTTC. This gives the protein CASSLTGVQGYTF.

The gene calls are TRBV14 and TRBJ1-2; possible D gene TRBD1, 6 bases. V lost 4 bases to trimming and J lost 1 base, with 10 bases between them. The CDR3 runs 14 residues. Per germline, CDR1 SGHDN and CDR2 FVKESK. The CDR3 nucleotides are TGTGCCAGCAGCCTAGGGGGATTTAACTATGGCTACACCTTC. Translating it yields CASSLGGFNYGYTF.

V is TRBV6-2 or TRBV6-3 and J is TRBJ2-1; 11 nucleotides align to TRBD2. This CDR3 comprises 19 residues. The germline V gene has CDR1 MNHEY and CDR2 SVGEGT. J lost 2 bases, V lost 7 bases, and 16 bases had no gene match. Here the CDR3 DNA reads TGTGCCAGCACCCCTCACTTCCGCCTAGCGGGGGGAGCCTACAATGAGCAGTTCTTC. Translation gives CASTPHFRLAGGAYNEQFF.

Points on this clone: The sample contains more than one DNA sequence encoding this CDR3. This sequence joins TRBV11-2 and TRBJ1-2, with a tentative D call TRBD1 (6 bases). V was trimmed by 0 bases and J by 4 bases, leaving 6 bases between them. The length of the CDR3 is 13 residues. The germline V gene has CDR1 SGHAT and CDR2 FQNNGV. This CDR3 is CASSLDRGYGYTF. As DNA, the CDR3 is TGTGCCAGCAGCTTAGACAGGGGCTATGGCTACACCTTC.

The chain is built from TRBV5-8 and TRBJ2-2, with TRBD2 matching 8 bases. V shed 5 bases and J 3 bases; nucleotides not matched to a gene: 3. The CDR3 runs to 14 residues. The V gene's germline CDR1 is SGHTS and CDR2 YDEGEE. CDR3 loop: CASRARGDTGELFF. As DNA, the CDR3 is TGTGCCAGCAGGGCGCGGGGGGACACCGGGGAGCTGTTTTTT.

The V call is TRBV5-1, the J call TRBJ2-3, with 8 positions matching TRBD1. CDR1 and CDR2 (germline): SGHRS, YFSETQ. Germline trimming cut 0 bases from V and 5 bases from J; bases unmatched to any gene: 8. The CDR3 is 16 residues long. CDR3 DNA: TGCGCCAGCAGCTTGGGGGGCAGGGGGCAGGAAGATACGCAGTATTTT. Its translation: CASSLGGRGQEDTQYF. Variable domain in full (rest from reference TRBV5-1 and TRBJ2-3): KAGVTQTPRYLIKTRGQQVTLSCSPISGHRSVSWYQQTPGQGLQFLFEYFSETQRNKGNFPGRFSGRQFSNSRSEMNVSTLELGDSALYLCASSLGGRGQEDTQYFGPGTRLTVL.

The V and J genes are TRBV30 and TRBJ1-4; D not resolved. Germline V gene sequence: CDR1 GTSNPN, CDR2 SVGIG (reference sequence). V lost 4 bases and J 7 bases, leaving 13 bases between the germline ends. This CDR3 has 13 residues. CDR3 region: CAWNSGVGEKLFF. The CDR3 DNA reads as TGTGCCTGGAATTCCGGGGTGGGTGAAAAACTGTTTTTT.

The gene calls are TRBV6-1 and TRBJ1-1; TRBD1 might be the D (5 bases). The CDR3 totals 17 residues. Germline lookup yields CDR1 MNHNS and CDR2 SASEGT. Trimming removed 1 base at V and 2 bases at J, with 17 bases between. Here the CDR3 reads CASSEDRAGSVNTEAFF. The CDR3 DNA reads TGTGCCAGCAGTGAAGATCGGGCAGGGTCAGTCAACACTGAAGCTTTCTTT.

This clone appeared a few times. Distinct nucleotide sequences in the sample also encode this CDR3. The V call is TRBV18, the J call TRBJ1-1; TRBD1 matches at 8 bases. Germline-derived CDR1 and CDR2 are KGHSH and LQKENI. V was pared by 2 bases and J by 1 base, with 0 bases of the junction left unmatched. The CDR3 is 14 residues long. The CDR3 nucleotides are TGTGCCAGCTCACCAGGACAGGGGAACACTGAAGCTTTCTTT. This sequence encodes CASSPGQGNTEAFF. Full variable domain (remainder filled in from reference TRBV18 and TRBJ1-1): NAGVMQNPRHLVRRRGQEARLRCSPMKGHSHVYWYRQLPEEGLKFMVYLQKENIIDESGMPKERFSAEFPKEGPSILRIQQVVRGDSAAYFCASSPGQGNTEAFFGQGTRLTVV.

The chain carries TRBV18 and TRBJ2-1; no firm D call. Germline V gene data show CDR1 as KGHSH and CDR2 as LQKENI. V was pared by 2 bases and J by 0 bases, with 8 bases between. CDR3 length equals 15 residues. The CDR3 nucleotides read TGTGCCAGCTCACCAACCGGAGACTCCTACAATGAGCAGTTCTTC. It encodes CASSPTGDSYNEQFF.

The chain employs TRBV11-3 and TRBJ2-1; D may be TRBD2 (6 bases). The CDR3 totals 12 residues. Germline V gives CDR1 SGHNT, CDR2 YENEEA. V was shortened by 4 bases and J by 14 bases, with 15 bases between the two germline ends. CDR3 protein: CASSSYDREEFF. For the CDR3, the DNA is TGTGCCAGCAGCTCGTATGATAGGGAGGAGTTCTTC.

This chain connects TRBV11-1 to TRBJ2-5, with 12 bases lining up with TRBD2. The V gene's germline CDR1 is SGHAT and CDR2 FQDESV (reference sequence). The CDR3 covers 15 residues. With 5 bases clipped from V and 5 bases from J, the junction kept 6 bases outside the gene matches. CDR3 protein: CASSRSSGGAETQYF. The CDR3 coding sequence is TGTGCCAGCAGCCGTTCTAGCGGGGGGGCTGAGACCCAGTACTTC. Complete variable domain (other parts from reference TRBV11-1 and TRBJ2-5): EAEVAQSPRYKITEKSQAVAFWCDPISGHATLYWYRQILGQGPELLVQFQDESVVDDSQLPKDRFSAERLKGVDSTLKIQPAELGDSAMYLCASSRSSGGAETQYFGPGTRLLVL.

This chain uses TRBV28 with TRBJ1-3; D is ambiguous. Deletions cut 7 bases from V and 4 bases from J, with 17 bases between. CDR3 length: 15 amino acids. Germline V CDR1 and CDR2: MDHEN, SYDVKM. This chain's CDR3 is CASTLLGSKGNTIYF. In nucleotides, the CDR3 is TGTGCCAGCACCCTTCTTGGTTCTAAAGGAAACACCATATATTTT. Combining the CDR3 with reference TRBV28 and TRBJ1-3 gives the whole variable domain DVKVTQSSRYLVKRTGEKVFLECVQDMDHENMFWYRQDPGLGLRLIYFSYDVKMKEKGDIPEGYSVSREKKERFSLILESASTNQTSMYLCASTLLGSKGNTIYFGEGSWLTVV.

The rearrangement joins TRBV18 to TRBJ1-6, with a weak D call TRBD1 (6 bases). V dropped 4 bases and J dropped 9 bases, with 16 bases sitting between them. The CDR3 is made up of 15 amino acids. In germline, CDR1 is KGHSH, CDR2 LQKENI. The CDR3 spells CASSLNVDSTSPLHF. CDR3 in DNA: TGTGCCAGCTCACTGAACGTGGACAGCACTTCACCCCTCCACTTT.

The chain has TRBV5-1 and TRBJ1-2; TRBD1 matches 7 bases. The CDR3 is 15 residues long. Unmatched junction bases numbered 7, after V lost 0 bases and J lost 5 bases. Germline CDR1 is SGHRS and CDR2 is YFSETQ. The CDR3 sequence: CASSLEWQGVYGYTF. In DNA form, the CDR3 reads TGCGCCAGCAGCTTGGAGTGGCAGGGGGTATATGGCTACACCTTC.

V gene TRBV2 combines with J gene TRBJ1-5; tentative D call: TRBD1 (5 bases). The ends were cut back, 6 bases at V and 0 bases at J, with 9 bases in the middle. CDR1 and CDR2 (germline): SNHLY, FYNNEI. The CDR3 length is 14 residues. The CDR3 DNA follows: TGTGCCAGCAGCTCGACAGATAGCAATCAGCCCCAGCATTTT. This translates into CASSSTDSNQPQHF. The full variable domain, rest sourced from reference TRBV2 and TRBJ1-5, is EPEVTQTPSHQVTQMGQEVILRCVPISNHLYFYWYRQILGQKVEFLVSFYNNEISEKSEIFDDQFSVERPDGSNFTLKIRSTKLEDSAMYFCASSSTDSNQPQHFGDGTRLSIL.

This chain connects TRBV19 to TRBJ1-3, with D unresolved. Germline loops: CDR1 LNHDA, CDR2 SQIVND (reference sequence). The CDR3 spans 15 residues. Trimming pared 3 bases from V and 7 bases from J, leaving 16 bases between. CDR3 DNA: TGTGCCAGTAGTATCCTCGGGAATGGTGGTAACACCATATATTTT. Protein product: CASSILGNGGNTIYF.

This rearrangement joins TRBV5-5 to TRBJ2-3, with 9 positions matching TRBD1. Looked up from germline, CDR1 is SGHKS and CDR2 is YYEKEE (reference sequence). The J segment lost 4 bases and the V segment lost 6 bases, leaving 6 bases of the junction unmatched. This CDR3 is built from 14 residues. CDR3 protein: CASTPRTGADTQYF. The CDR3 DNA sequence: TGTGCCAGCACCCCAAGGACAGGGGCAGATACGCAGTATTTT.

This chain links TRBV7-9 with TRBJ2-2, with 7 positions matching TRBD1. CDR3 length: 15 residues. Germline CDR1 and CDR2: SEHNR and FQNEAQ (reference sequence). V shed 5 bases and J 4 bases; nucleotides not matched to a gene: 7. DNA for the CDR3: TGTGCCAGCAGCGCGATGGGACAGTCCACCGGGGAGCTGTTTTTT. Translated: CASSAMGQSTGELFF.